This is a list of T cell receptor beta chains from one sample in a study of T cells after yellow fever vaccination. MiXCR was run by TCRdb on the 5' RACE reads, yielding one entry per CDR3 protein. The table includes 200,000 to 250,000 distinct CDR3 sequences, 2.5% to 3.5% detected once. The sample here was CD4+ T cells sorted from PBMCs, taken 10 days after the yellow fever booster vaccination. The receptors shown here come from a man younger than 30 who received the YFV17D yellow fever vaccine. Both conserved end residues are part of each CDR3. Fields, in order: clone size, V gene, D gene, J gene, CDR3 protein, CDR3 DNA. D genes are given only for firm matches. Clone size is given for some rows only: seen once, a few or many times, or a class if the clone is expanded.

few	TRBV9	NA	TRBJ2-7	CASSVSPRDDEQYF	TGTGCCAGCAGCGTGTCCCCCAGGGATGACGAGCAGTACTTC
few	TRBV5-5	NA	TRBJ2-6	CASSSTRTRASSGANVLTF	TGTGCCAGCAGCTCGACGCGGACAAGGGCTTCCTCTGGGGCCAACGTCCTGACTTTC
NA	TRBV7-2	TRBD1	TRBJ2-1	CASSLGQGGGEQFF	TGTGCCAGCAGCTTAGGACAGGGTGGAGGTGAGCAGTTCTTC
few	TRBV7-2	NA	TRBJ1-2	CASSSPDRALYGYTF	TGTGCCAGCAGCTCCCCCGACAGAGCACTCTATGGCTACACCTTC
many	TRBV6-1	NA	TRBJ1-6	CASSGPDIPGNSPLHF	TGTGCCAGCAGTGGGCCGGACATCCCGGGTAATTCACCCCTCCACTTT
many	TRBV27	NA	TRBJ2-3	CASSLRTPDTDTQYF	TGTGCCAGCAGTTTAAGGACTCCTGACACAGATACGCAGTATTTT
few	TRBV7-2	NA	TRBJ2-2	CASSFRGVGELFF	TGTGCCAGCAGCTTTAGGGGTGTCGGGGAGCTGTTTTTT
NA	TRBV12-3/TRBV12-4	NA	TRBJ1-1	CASSGIGDTEAFF	TGTGCCAGCAGCGGTATTGGGGACACTGAAGCTTTCTTT
few	TRBV4-3	NA	TRBJ2-3	CASSQGAWEQTDTQYF	TGCGCCAGCAGCCAAGGGGCGTGGGAGCAAACAGATACGCAGTATTTT
NA	TRBV28	NA	TRBJ1-5	CASGPDSLLRNQPQHF	TGTGCCAGCGGCCCGGACAGCTTGTTGCGCAATCAGCCCCAGCATTTT
few	TRBV21-1	NA	TRBJ1-5	CASNGGADYSNQPQHF	TGTGCCAGCAACGGAGGGGCCGACTATAGCAATCAGCCCCAGCATTTT
many	TRBV14	NA	TRBJ1-4	CASSQDRRKLFF	TGTGCCAGCAGCCAAGATAGGAGAAAACTGTTTTTT
many	TRBV7-2	TRBD2	TRBJ2-4	CASSFSGGLAKNIQYF	TGTGCCAGCAGCTTTAGCGGGGGTCTAGCCAAAAACATTCAGTACTTC
few	TRBV2	TRBD2	TRBJ2-5	CASSESGGETQYF	TGTGCCAGCAGTGAATCGGGGGGAGAGACCCAGTACTTC
few	TRBV20-1	TRBD1	TRBJ2-4	CSATGGHQNIQYF	TGCAGTGCCACAGGGGGCCACCAAAACATTCAGTACTTC
few	TRBV5-1	NA	TRBJ1-1	CASSLEAGVTEAFF	TGCGCCAGCAGCTTGGAGGCAGGGGTCACTGAAGCTTTCTTT
few	TRBV5-1	NA	TRBJ2-2	CASSLVVAANLNTGELFF	TGCGCCAGCAGCTTGGTGGTAGCGGCCAATCTGAACACCGGGGAGCTGTTTTTT
many	TRBV18	NA	TRBJ2-5	CASSPSQETQYF	TGTGCCAGCAGCCCGTCGCAAGAGACCCAGTACTTC
few	TRBV20-1	NA	TRBJ1-5	CSARGLQGQPQHF	TGCAGTGCTAGGGGACTACAGGGTCAGCCCCAGCATTTT
few	TRBV5-4	NA	TRBJ1-1	CASSLFAGAGGLNTEAFF	TGTGCCAGCAGCTTGTTTGCGGGGGCGGGGGGCCTGAACACTGAAGCTTTCTTT
few	TRBV10-3	NA	TRBJ2-5	CAISVSQETQYF	TGTGCCATCAGTGTATCACAAGAGACCCAGTACTTC
NA	TRBV7-9	TRBD1	TRBJ1-2	CASSPTLTGAYGYTF	TGTGCCAGCAGCCCCACCCTGACAGGGGCCTATGGCTACACCTTC
many	TRBV6-5	TRBD1	TRBJ1-5	CASGAQGAWGFDQPQHF	TGTGCCAGCGGGGCACAGGGGGCCTGGGGTTTCGATCAGCCCCAGCATTTT
NA	TRBV4-3	TRBD2	TRBJ2-2	CASSQDSLAGGNTGELFF	TGCGCCAGCAGCCAAGATAGCCTAGCGGGGGGGAACACCGGGGAGCTGTTTTTT
many	TRBV7-2	NA	TRBJ1-1	CASQPGAGNTEAFF	TGTGCCAGCCAGCCAGGGGCTGGGAACACTGAAGCTTTCTTT
many	TRBV10-3	TRBD2	TRBJ2-4	CAIRSGGEGNIQYF	TGTGCCATCAGGTCGGGGGGAGAAGGGAACATTCAGTACTTC
many	TRBV5-1	NA	TRBJ2-5	CASSFRTEKETQYF	TGCGCCAGCAGCTTCCGGACAGAAAAAGAGACCCAGTACTTC
many	TRBV7-3	TRBD2	TRBJ2-3	CASSLYPSGGTDTQYF	TGTGCCAGCAGCTTATACCCTAGCGGCGGCACAGATACGCAGTATTTT
few	TRBV3-1	NA	TRBJ1-2	CASSQDRHGYTF	TGTGCCAGCAGCCAAGACCGGCATGGCTACACCTTC
few	TRBV4-2	NA	TRBJ2-3	CASSQDSGLPEGDTQYF	TGTGCCAGCAGCCAAGATTCCGGACTACCGGAGGGAGATACGCAGTATTTT
few	TRBV5-6	TRBD1	TRBJ1-2	CASSRGTGASGYTF	TGTGCCAGCAGCCGTGGGACAGGGGCATCGGGCTACACCTTC
many	TRBV7-9	TRBD1	TRBJ1-1	CASSLGQGEAFF	TGTGCCAGCAGCCTTGGACAGGGTGAAGCTTTCTTT
few	TRBV18	NA	TRBJ2-5	CASSAGGAIQETQYF	TGTGCCAGCTCAGCCGGCGGAGCGATACAAGAGACCCAGTACTTC
NA	TRBV20-1	NA	TRBJ2-1	CSARPDYTEQFF	TGCAGTGCTAGGCCAGACTACACTGAGCAGTTCTTC
many	TRBV6-5	TRBD1	TRBJ1-4	CASSYGAGGTTNEKLFF	TGTGCCAGCAGTTACGGGGCAGGGGGTACAACTAATGAAAAACTGTTTTTT
many	TRBV12-3/TRBV12-4	TRBD1	TRBJ1-2	CASSGQGYGYTF	TGTGCCAGCAGTGGACAGGGCTATGGCTACACCTTC